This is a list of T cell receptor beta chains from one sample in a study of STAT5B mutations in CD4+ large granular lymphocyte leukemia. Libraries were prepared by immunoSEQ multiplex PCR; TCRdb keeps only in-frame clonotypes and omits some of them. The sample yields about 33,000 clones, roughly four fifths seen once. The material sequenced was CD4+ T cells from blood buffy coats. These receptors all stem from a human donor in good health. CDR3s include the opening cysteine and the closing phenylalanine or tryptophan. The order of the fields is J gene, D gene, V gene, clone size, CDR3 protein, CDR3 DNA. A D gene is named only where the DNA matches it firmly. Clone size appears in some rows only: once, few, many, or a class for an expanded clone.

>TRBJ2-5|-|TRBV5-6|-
CASSLGPGETQYF
TGTGCCAGCAGCTTGGGTCCCGGGGAGACCCAGTACTTC
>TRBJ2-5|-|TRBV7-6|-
CASSRAAWQETQYF
TGTGCCAGCAGCCGTGCAGCGTGGCAAGAGACCCAGTACTTC
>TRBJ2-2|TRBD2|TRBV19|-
CASSSTREGVGAGELFF
TGTGCCAGTAGTTCAACAAGGGAGGGAGTCGGGGCCGGGGAGCTGTTTTTT
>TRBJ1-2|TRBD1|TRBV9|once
CASRTGGFDGYTF
TGTGCCAGCAGGACAGGGGGCTTCGATGGCTACACCTTC
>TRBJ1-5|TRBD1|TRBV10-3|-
CAIRGTGDQPQHF
TGTGCCATCAGGGGGACAGGGGATCAGCCCCAGCATTTT
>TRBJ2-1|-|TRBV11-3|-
CASSPYGDPYNEQFF
TGTGCCAGCAGCCCCTACGGGGACCCCTACAATGAGCAGTTCTTC
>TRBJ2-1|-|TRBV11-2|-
CASSTTGSSYNEQFF
TGTGCCAGCAGCACCACAGGGAGCTCCTACAATGAGCAGTTCTTC
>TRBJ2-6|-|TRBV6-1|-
CASSFVSGANVLTF
TGTGCCAGCAGCTTTGTTTCTGGGGCCAACGTCCTGACTTTC
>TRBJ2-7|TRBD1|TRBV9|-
CASSVGGQNYEQYF
TGTGCCAGCAGCGTAGGGGGACAGAACTACGAGCAGTACTTC
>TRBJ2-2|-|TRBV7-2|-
CASRPTRGELFF
TGTGCCAGCAGACCTACGAGGGGGGAGCTGTTTTTT
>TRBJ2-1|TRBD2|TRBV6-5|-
CASKKGTSGVGEQFF
TGTGCCAGCAAGAAGGGGACTAGCGGGGTCGGTGAGCAGTTCTTC
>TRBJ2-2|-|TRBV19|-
CASRGSGIGELFF
TGTGCCAGTAGGGGTTCAGGAATCGGGGAGCTGTTTTTT
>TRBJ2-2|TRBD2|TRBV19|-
CASSIGTSGGPGELFF
TGTGCCAGTAGTATAGGAACTAGCGGGGGTCCCGGGGAGCTGTTTTTT
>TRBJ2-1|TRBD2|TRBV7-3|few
CASSPTAGAYNEQFF
TGTGCCAGCAGCCCGACAGCGGGAGCCTACAATGAGCAGTTCTTC
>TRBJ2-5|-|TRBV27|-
CASSLSRGLQETQYF
TGTGCCAGCAGTTTATCTAGGGGCCTCCAAGAGACCCAGTACTTC
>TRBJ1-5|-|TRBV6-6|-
CASSMYSNQPQHF
TGTGCCAGCAGTATGTATAGCAATCAGCCCCAGCATTTT
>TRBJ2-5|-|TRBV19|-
CASSIEGGRKTQYF
TGTGCCAGTAGTATAGAGGGGGGGCGGAAGACCCAGTACTTC
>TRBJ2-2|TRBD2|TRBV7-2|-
CASSLGLAGLWGTGELFF
TGTGCCAGCAGCTTGGGACTAGCGGGACTCTGGGGGACCGGGGAGCTGTTTTTT
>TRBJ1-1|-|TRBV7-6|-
CASSLDGVGNTEAFF
TGTGCCAGCAGCTTAGATGGGGTAGGGAACACTGAAGCTTTCTTT
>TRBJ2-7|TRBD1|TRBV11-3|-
CASRGSGQGEQYF
TGTGCCAGCAGAGGATCAGGACAGGGCGAGCAGTACTTC
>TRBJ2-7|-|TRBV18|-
CASSPGVGDYEQYF
TGTGCCAGCTCACCGGGGGTAGGGGACTACGAGCAGTACTTC
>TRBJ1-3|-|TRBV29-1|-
CSFTSSGNTIYF
TGCAGTTTCACGTCCTCTGGAAACACCATATATTTT
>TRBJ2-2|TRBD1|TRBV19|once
CASSRDRGIPGELFF
TGTGCCAGTAGTCGGGACAGGGGGATTCCCGGGGAGCTGTTTTTT
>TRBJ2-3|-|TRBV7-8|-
CASSPNLLDTQYF
TGTGCCAGCAGCCCAAACCTCTTAGATACGCAGTATTTT
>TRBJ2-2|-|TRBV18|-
CASSPPVGTGELFF
TGTGCCAGCTCACCACCGGTGGGGACCGGGGAGCTGTTTTTT
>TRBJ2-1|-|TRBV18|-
CASSPAGNYNEQFF
TGTGCCAGCTCACCTGCGGGAAACTACAATGAGCAGTTCTTC
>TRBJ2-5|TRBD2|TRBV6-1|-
CASGGSGGVQETQYF
TGTGCCAGCGGGGGTAGCGGGGGGGTCCAAGAGACCCAGTACTTC
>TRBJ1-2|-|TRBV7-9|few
CASSLSSPGGGGYTF
TGTGCCAGCAGCTTATCGTCTCCAGGCGGGGGGGGCTACACCTTC
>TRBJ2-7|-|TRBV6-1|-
CASSEVPRGPTYEQYF
TGTGCCAGCAGTGAAGTTCCCAGGGGACCTACCTACGAGCAGTACTTC
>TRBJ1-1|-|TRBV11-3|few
CASSLGVSLNTEAFF
TGTGCCAGCAGCTTAGGTGTCAGTTTGAACACTGAAGCTTTCTTT
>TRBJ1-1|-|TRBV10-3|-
CATQDGMNTEAFF
TGTGCCACCCAAGACGGCATGAACACTGAAGCTTTCTTT
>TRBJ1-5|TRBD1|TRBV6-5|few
CASGGTGTHQPQHF
TGTGCCAGCGGCGGGACAGGGACCCATCAGCCCCAGCATTTT
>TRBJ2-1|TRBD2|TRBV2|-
CASSASAGVPNEQFF
TGTGCCAGCAGTGCGTCAGCGGGGGTTCCCAATGAGCAGTTCTTC
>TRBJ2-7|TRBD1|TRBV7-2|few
CASSLGPGQSYEQYF
TGTGCCAGCAGCTTAGGTCCGGGACAGTCCTACGAGCAGTACTTC
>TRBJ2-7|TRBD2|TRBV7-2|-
CASSLEGGLAGGYEQYF
TGTGCCAGCAGCTTAGAGGGGGGACTAGCGGGAGGCTACGAGCAGTACTTC
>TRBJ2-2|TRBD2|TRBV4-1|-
CASRPGLAGFANTGELFF
TGCGCCAGCAGACCCGGACTAGCGGGGTTCGCGAACACCGGGGAGCTGTTTTTT
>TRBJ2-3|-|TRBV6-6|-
CASSYGGPDTQYF
TGTGCCAGCAGTTACGGGGGGCCGGACACGCAGTATTTT
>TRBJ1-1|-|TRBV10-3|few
CAISGGTEAFF
TGTGCCATCAGTGGGGGCACTGAAGCTTTCTTT
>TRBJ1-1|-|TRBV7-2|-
CASSLRQTNTEAFF
TGTGCCAGCAGCCTTCGACAGACCAACACTGAAGCTTTCTTT
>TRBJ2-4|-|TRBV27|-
CAGQGYRDPVNIQYF
TGTGCCGGGCAGGGATACAGGGATCCGGTAAACATTCAGTACTTC
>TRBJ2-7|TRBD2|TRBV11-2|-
CASRTSGRAVREQYF
TGTGCCAGCAGAACTAGCGGGAGGGCCGTTCGCGAGCAGTACTTC
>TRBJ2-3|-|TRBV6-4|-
CASSDSQGYDLDTQYF
TGTGCCAGCAGTGACTCCCAGGGCTATGATCTAGATACGCAGTATTTT
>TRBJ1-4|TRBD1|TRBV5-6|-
CASSHVTGSSEKLFF
TGTGCCAGCAGTCATGTGACAGGGAGTAGTGAAAAACTGTTTTTT
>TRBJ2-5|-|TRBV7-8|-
CASSSVGGETQYF
TGTGCCAGCAGCTCGGTGGGAGGAGAGACCCAGTACTTC
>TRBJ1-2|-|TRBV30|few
CAWSVLDGYGGYTF
TGTGCCTGGAGTGTCCTGGACGGATACGGTGGCTACACCTTC
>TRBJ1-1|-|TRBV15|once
CATSTQSTEAFF
TGTGCCACCAGCACCCAGAGCACTGAAGCTTTCTTT
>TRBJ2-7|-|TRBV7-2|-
CASSLGGHSYEQYF
TGTGCCAGCAGCTTAGGCGGGCACTCCTACGAGCAGTACTTC
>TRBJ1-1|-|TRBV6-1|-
CASTQGRGSTEAFF
TGTGCCAGCACTCAGGGGAGGGGAAGCACTGAAGCTTTCTTT
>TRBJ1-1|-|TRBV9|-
CASSANLRLNTEAFF
TGTGCCAGCAGCGCAAACCTTAGATTGAACACTGAAGCTTTCTTT
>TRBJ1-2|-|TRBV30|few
CAWSVFQGRVNHGYTF
TGTGCCTGGAGTGTATTTCAAGGCAGGGTAAATCATGGCTACACCTTC
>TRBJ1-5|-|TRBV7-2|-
CASSLRPTDQPQHF
TGTGCCAGCAGCTTGAGGCCGACGGATCAGCCCCAGCATTTT
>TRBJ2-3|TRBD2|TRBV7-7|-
CASSSGTSERTDTQYF
TGTGCCAGCAGCTCAGGGACTAGCGAGCGCACAGATACGCAGTATTTT
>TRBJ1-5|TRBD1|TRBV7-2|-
CASSPRQGGQPQHF
TGTGCCAGCAGCCCTAGACAGGGTGGTCAGCCCCAGCATTTT
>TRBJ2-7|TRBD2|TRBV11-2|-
CASSFSLGTTTYEQYF
TGTGCCAGCAGCTTCTCCCTCGGGACTACCACCTACGAGCAGTACTTC
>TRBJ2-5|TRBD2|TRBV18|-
CASSQDASGQETQYF
TGTGCCAGCTCGCAGGATGCTAGCGGGCAGGAGACCCAGTACTTC
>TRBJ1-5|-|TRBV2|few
CASSEARYQLNQPQHF
TGTGCCAGCAGTGAAGCGCGATATCAGCTTAACCAGCCCCAGCATTTT
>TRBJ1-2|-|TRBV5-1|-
CASSLEGSSNYGYTF
TGCGCCAGCAGCTTGGAGGGCAGCTCTAACTATGGCTACACCTTC
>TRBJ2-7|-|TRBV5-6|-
CASSLFGSPSYSYEQYF
TGTGCCAGCAGCTTGTTCGGCAGTCCTTCCTACTCCTACGAGCAGTACTTC
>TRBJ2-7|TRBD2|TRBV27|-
CASSFSLAGVDEQYF
TGTGCCAGCAGTTTCAGCCTAGCGGGAGTGGACGAGCAGTACTTC